Presented here are 12 T cell receptor beta chains from one specimen sequenced in a study of Graves' ophthalmopathy and Graves' hyperthyroidism. The TCR beta CDR3 regions underwent amplification from RNA transcripts. Scientists carried out first-round RT-PCR using HTBI primers and then a second-round multiplex PCR. TCRdb passed the multiplex PCR reads through MiXCR, listing each CDR3 protein once. The repertoire holds 240,000 or so distinct CDR3 sequences, with around 45% as singletons. The sample taken for sequencing was peripheral blood. The receptors originated from an adult man with Graves' ophthalmopathy.

V usage is TRBV10-2 and J usage is TRBJ1-5, with D maybe TRBD1 (5 bases). The CDR3 runs 15 residues. Germline CDR1 is WSHSY and CDR2 is SAAADI. The V and J ends lost 5 bases and 0 bases respectively, with 11 bases between them. CDR3 DNA: TGCGCCAGCAGTTCCCATCAGGGTAGCAATCAGCCCCAGCATTTT. Protein sequence: CASSSHQGSNQPQHF.

CDR3 nucleotide sequence: TGTGCCAGCAGCCCCGATCTGGGGGTAGGACGGACCTACGAGCAGTACTTC. It encodes CASSPDLGVGRTYEQYF. J is TRBJ2-7 and V is TRBV7-9, with D perhaps TRBD1 or TRBD2 (5 bases each). V was trimmed by 5 bases and J by 2 bases, leaving 22 bases between them. CDR3 length: 17 residues. CDR1 SEHNR and CDR2 FQNEAQ come from the germline V gene (reference sequence).

V usage is TRBV29-1 and J usage is TRBJ1-2, with 8 bases lining up with TRBD1. CDR1 and CDR2 (germline): SQVTM, ANQGSEA. This CDR3 has 16 amino acids. Trimming cost V 4 bases and J 6 bases; bases outside gene matches: 16. As DNA, the CDR3 is TGCAGCGTTGTACCCCAGGACAGGGCGTCGGTTGATGGCTACACCTTC. Translation: CSVVPQDRASVDGYTF.

With respect to this clonotype: A much more abundant neighbour one base away suggests this may be a read error. The rearrangement links TRBV29-1 to TRBJ1-3, with TRBD1 identical over 8 bases. The germline gives CDR1 SQVTM, CDR2 ANQGSEA. The CDR3 is 16 amino acids. CDR3 nucleotides: TGCAGCGTTGAAGATGGGGACAGGACCTCTGGAAACACCGTATATTTT. Encoded protein: CSVEDGDRTSGNTVYF.

This clonotype was picked up one time. The chain recombines TRBV7-2 with TRBJ1-5; D may be TRBD1 (5 bases). This CDR3 region has 13 residues. With 1 base removed from V and 6 bases from J, the gap between germline ends came to 7 bases. In germline, CDR1 is SGHTA, CDR2 FQGNSA. The CDR3 DNA sequence: TGTGCCAGCAGCTTAGGACAGTCTCAGCCCCAGCATTTT. Encoded protein: CASSLGQSQPQHF.

There are a few counts of this clonotype. The V and J genes are TRBV5-4 and TRBJ2-5; TRBD1 aligns across 7 bases. Germline V gene sequence: CDR1 SGHNT, CDR2 YYREEE (reference sequence). CDR3 length equals 14 residues. The V and J ends lost 4 bases and 8 bases, in that order; junction bases with no gene match: 11. The chain's CDR3 is CASSPGQAQGTQYF. The CDR3, as DNA: TGTGCCAGCAGCCCCGGACAGGCCCAAGGCACCCAGTACTTC.

A remark on this clonotype: The junction departs from the called germline gene at one end, perhaps through a read error. This chain joins TRBV10-3 and TRBJ2-5, with D tentatively TRBD2 (5 bases). CDR3 length: 14 residues. The V gene's germline CDR1 is ENHRY and CDR2 SYGVKD. CDR3 loop: CASSSEEREETQYF. The CDR3 region has the DNA TGTGCCAGCAGTTCCGAGGAGAGGGAAGAGACCCAGTACTTC.

This chain connects TRBV7-9 to TRBJ1-4; no clear D. The V and J ends lost 4 bases and 8 bases respectively, with 8 bases between them. The CDR3 spans 12 residues. Germline loops: CDR1 SEHNR, CDR2 FQNEAQ (reference sequence). The CDR3 protein is CASSWEKEKLFF. The CDR3 DNA sequence: TGTGCCAGCAGCTGGGAAAAGGAAAAACTGTTTTTT.

This clonotype turned up a few times. V and J are TRBV7-9 and TRBJ1-2; perhaps TRBD1 as D (5 bases). Trimming cost V 4 bases and J 7 bases, with 19 bases left between them. Looked up from germline, CDR1 is SEHNR and CDR2 is FQNEAQ (reference sequence). The CDR3 loop spans 15 amino acids. Here the CDR3 DNA reads TGTGCCAGCAGCTCCTCTGGACATCCTGACCGTGGCTACACCTTC. Translating it yields CASSSSGHPDRGYTF.

The genes are TRBV20-1 and TRBJ1-2; 7 positions agree with TRBD1. From germline, CDR1 is DFQATT and CDR2 SNEGSKA (reference sequence). Losses at the gene ends were 4 bases for V and 4 bases for J; bases not matched to a gene: 6. CDR3 length: 13 residues. The CDR3 loop is CSAKTGVFYGYTF. CDR3 DNA: TGCAGTGCTAAAACAGGGGTTTTCTATGGCTACACCTTC.

This clonotype was found a few times. The rearrangement links TRBV9 to TRBJ2-5, with 12 bases aligning to TRBD2. This CDR3 spans 18 amino acids. CDR1 and CDR2 from the germline V gene are SGDLS and YYNGEE. V lost 4 bases, J lost 5 bases, and 15 bases stayed unmatched. The CDR3 DNA reads TGTGCCAGCAGCTTAGCGTATTCTAGCGGGGGGGCCGAGGAGACCCAGTACTTC. Its translation is CASSLAYSSGGAEETQYF.

V usage is TRBV28 and J usage is TRBJ2-5; 9 bases fit TRBD1. V lost 6 bases and J lost 0; bases outside the gene matches: 5. The germline V gene has CDR1 MDHEN and CDR2 SYDVKM. This CDR3 has 15 residues. CDR3 in DNA: TGTGCCAGCAGGCGACAGGGGGGCGACCAAGAGACCCAGTACTTC. Translated, it gives CASRRQGGDQETQYF.